This T cell receptor beta chain was retrieved from a study of blood T cell repertoires in COVID-19. Study summary: Spain, Italy and the United States supplied samples that represented acute and convalescent COVID-19. Sample material is recorded as cDNA or gDNA derived from T cells, B-cell-depleted T cells, or PBMCs.

Germline V lookup: CDR1 LNHNV, CDR2 YYDKDF (reference sequence). The CDR3 consists of 13 residues. J lost 4 bases, V lost 5 bases, and 2 bases had no gene match. How the authors handled the data: Amplification with reference gene primers provided the estimates of nucleated cell counts. The repertoire was sequenced with immunoSEQ multiplex PCR; TCRdb's copy has only in-frame clones and lacks some. V, J and clone size were drawn from that table, and D and trimming were deduced from the DNA. The sample carries almost 50,000 clones, around 68% recorded once. Sequenced: peripheral blood. This TCR derives from a woman aged 70-85 years with acute or convalescent COVID-19. This chain links TRBV15 with TRBJ1-5, with 7 bases identical to TRBD1. CDR3 amino acids: CATSGRGNQPQHF. CDR3 nucleotides: TGTGCCACCAGCGGCAGGGGGAATCAGCCCCAGCATTTT. The full variable domain, with the rest looked up from reference TRBV15 and TRBJ1-5, is DAMVIQNPRYQVTQFGKPVTLSCSQTLNHNVMYWYQQKSSQAPKLLFHYYDKDFNNEADTPDNFQSRRPNTSFCFLDIRSPGLGDTAMYLCATSGRGNQPQHFGDGTRLSIL.